This T cell receptor beta chain was found in a study of blood T cell repertoires in COVID-19 (dated by TCRdb to between 2020 and 2021). Study-wide context: Collaborator samples came from the United States, Italy and Spain and covered acute and convalescent phases of COVID-19. HLA class I and class II types, where available, came from metadata supplied by the sample provider rather than from assay-based typing. The prospective study material was composed of cDNA or gDNA derived from T cells, B-cell-depleted T cells, or PBMCs. Subjects who had been exposed to COVID-19, were actively infected with it, or had recovered from it provided the deeply sampled blood TCRbeta repertoires that made up the dataset. The samples were drawn from two sources: the first 160 participants of the ongoing ImmuneRACE study, and 1,254 subjects contributed by 6 global collaborators. The repertoires were made available in a free public database intended to serve as a resource for research on the immune response to SARS-CoV-2. Sample metadata almost always included a de-identified subject ID, COVID-19 status, age in years and sex. Broad study findings and their caveats: Clinical and demographic metadata were provided uncurated, with the amount varying by source and participant.

TCRbeta CDR3 regions were amplified from genomic DNA using the immunoSEQ Assay, a bias-controlled multiplex PCR. The study's processing was this. Nucleated cell counts per sample were estimated from amplification of reference gene primers within the assay. To quantify the absolute abundance of each unique TCRbeta CDR3 rearrangement, sequence reads were collapsed and filtered. For each sample, productive Simpson clonality was calculated by taking the square root of Simpson's diversity index across productive rearrangements. TCRdb retrieved this table from immuneACCESS and kept in-frame rearrangements only. Not all clones are present; in checked studies, unresolved V genes account for under half, and no reason is known for the remainder. That table is the source of V, J and clone size, and D and trimming were worked out from the DNA. Across this sample there are some 230,000 clones, with roughly 84% seen only once. Clones ranked in the top ten supply around 0.89% of the sample.

Collaborating institutions collected whole blood in K2EDTA tubes following their own protocols. Collaborator samples were shipped for TCRbeta analysis as frozen whole blood, isolated PBMCs, or DNA extracted from either sample type. About this clone itself: Its specific antigen is unknown. No base qualities exist here, and no much larger clone lies one base off it.

CDR1 and CDR2, per the germline V gene (reference sequence), are SEHNR and FQNEAQ. V loses 0 bases of germline sequence and J loses 4 bases, and the interval between the two ends is 12 bases. Including the terminal cysteine and phenylalanine, the CDR3 comprises 15 residues. Only the CDR3 DNA stays, 45 bases, in frame from base 1. This receptor was taken from a man between 40 and 49 years old with acute or convalescent COVID-19. The sequenced sample was peripheral blood. This chain is built from TRBV7-9 and TRBJ1-1; a weak D assignment points to TRBD1 (5 bases agree). This receptor carries the CDR3 CASSLAQGSSTEAFF. The DNA sequence follows: TGTGCCAGCAGCTTAGCGCAGGGTAGTAGCACTGAAGCTTTCTTT.